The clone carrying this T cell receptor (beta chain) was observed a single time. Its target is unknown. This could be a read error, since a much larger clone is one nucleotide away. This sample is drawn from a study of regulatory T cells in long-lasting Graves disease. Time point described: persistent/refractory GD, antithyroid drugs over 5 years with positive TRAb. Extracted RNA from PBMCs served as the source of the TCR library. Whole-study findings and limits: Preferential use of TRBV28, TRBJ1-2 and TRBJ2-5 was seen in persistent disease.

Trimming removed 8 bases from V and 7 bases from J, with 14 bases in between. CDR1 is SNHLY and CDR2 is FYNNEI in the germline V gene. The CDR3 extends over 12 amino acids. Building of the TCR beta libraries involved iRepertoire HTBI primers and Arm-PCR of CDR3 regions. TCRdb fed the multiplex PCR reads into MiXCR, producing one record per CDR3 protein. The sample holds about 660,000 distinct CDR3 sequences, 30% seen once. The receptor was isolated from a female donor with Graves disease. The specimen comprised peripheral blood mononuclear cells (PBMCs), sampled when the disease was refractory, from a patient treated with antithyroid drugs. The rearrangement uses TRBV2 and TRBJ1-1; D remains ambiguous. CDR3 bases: TGTGCCAGCGGCCAGGCGGGGATTGAAGCTTTCTTT. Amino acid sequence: CASGQAGIEAFF.